A single sample gave rise to the 23 T cell receptor beta chains below, sequenced in a study of shared clonotypes between healthy human individuals. The data were produced by immunoSEQ multiplex PCR, yet TCRdb's version contains in-frame clones alone and is incomplete. This sample has 850,000 to 1,200,000 clones, with approximately 70% found just once. Sequenced sample: memory CD4+ T cells sorted from blood. Regarding subset: CD45RA-negative fraction. The receptor set was obtained from a man aged 18-30 years in good health.

In DNA form, the CDR3 reads TGTGCCAGCAGCTTAGTGTTACTAGCGGATCCAGATACGCAGTATTTT. Residues: CASSLVLLADPDTQYF. This sequence joins TRBV7-9 and TRBJ2-3; 8 positions match TRBD2. Per the germline V gene, CDR1 is SEHNR and CDR2 is FQNEAQ (reference sequence). V lost 1 base, J lost 4 bases, and 7 bases stayed unmatched. The CDR3 has 16 amino acids.

V usage is TRBV6-5 and J usage is TRBJ2-2, with 7 bases fitting TRBD1. In germline, CDR1 is MNHEY, CDR2 SVGAGI. V lost 6 bases, J lost 8 bases, and 12 bases stayed unmatched. The CDR3 sequence is 15 residues long. CDR3 sequence reads: CASRPTRQGTGELFF. CDR3 bases: TGTGCCAGCAGACCAACACGACAGGGAACAGGGGAGCTGTTTTTT.

This chain connects TRBV19 to TRBJ2-3; D gene unclear. The V gene's germline CDR1 is LNHDA and CDR2 SQIVND (reference sequence). The CDR3 consists of 13 residues. Trimming pared 4 bases from V and 2 bases from J, leaving 7 bases between. The CDR3 nucleotides are TGTGCCAGTAGTAGCACCTACACAGATACGCAGTATTTT. It codes for CASSSTYTDTQYF.

This clone appeared a single time. The chain recombines TRBV18 with TRBJ2-7; the D gene is possibly TRBD1 (6 bases). This CDR3 spans 14 amino acids. V dropped 6 bases and J dropped 3 bases, with 15 bases sitting between them. Germline V gene lookup returns CDR1 KGHSH and CDR2 LQKENI. CDR3 residues: CASSTTGTYYEQYF. DNA for the CDR3: TGTGCCAGCTCCACAACAGGGACCTACTACGAGCAGTACTTC.

The chain uses TRBV5-6 and TRBJ2-2, with TRBD2 matching 9 bases. This CDR3 region has 15 residues. Germline V gene lookup returns CDR1 SGHDT and CDR2 YYEEEE. Trimming cost V 4 bases and J 6 bases; bases outside gene matches: 7. As DNA, the CDR3 is TGTGCCAGCAGCGGAGCGGGAGGAGGGGCCGGGGAGCTGTTTTTT. This gives the protein CASSGAGGGAGELFF.

Worth noting for this clone: A much bigger clone sits one base away, suggesting this may be a read error. The chain carries TRBV28 and TRBJ1-1; D uncertain. V shed 3 bases and J shed 1 base, with 6 bases lying between them. The CDR3 runs to 13 residues. Germline V gene data show CDR1 as MDHEN and CDR2 as SYDVKM. As DNA, the CDR3 is TGTGCCAGCAGTTTGGTGGGGAACACTGAAGCTTTCTTT. Translated: CASSLVGNTEAFF.

V is TRBV6-1 and J is TRBJ2-7, with D tentatively TRBD1 (6 bases). CDR3 length: 13 amino acids. Trimming pared 6 bases from V and 2 bases from J, leaving 11 bases between. Germline V gene sequence: CDR1 MNHNS, CDR2 SASEGT. The CDR3 nucleotides read TGTGCCAGCAGGGTACAGGGCACCTACGAGCAGTACTTC. It is translated as CASRVQGTYEQYF.

The chain joins TRBV11-2 to TRBJ1-5; D might be TRBD1 (5 bases). From germline, CDR1 is SGHAT and CDR2 FQNNGV. Trimming took off 0 bases at V and 4 bases at J, with 10 bases between the two ends. CDR3 length equals 15 residues. CDR3 sequence reads: CASSLDRGFNQPQHF. The CDR3 DNA follows: TGTGCCAGCAGCTTAGATCGGGGCTTTAATCAGCCCCAGCATTTT. The full variable domain, its missing parts supplied by reference TRBV11-2 and TRBJ1-5, is EAGVAQSPRYKIIEKRQSVAFWCNPISGHATLYWYQQILGQGPKLLIQFQNNGVVDDSQLPKDRFSAERLKGVDSTLKIQPAKLEDSAVYLCASSLDRGFNQPQHFGDGTRLSIL.

The rearrangement uses TRBV21-1 and TRBJ2-7. TRBV21-1 corresponds to a pseudogene. This CDR3 has 15 residues. This CDR3 is CASSNSRGRPYEQYF. The DNA of the CDR3 is TGTGCCAGCAGCAACAGTCGGGGGCGCCCCTACGAGCAGTACTTC.

The rearrangement links TRBV5-4 to TRBJ1-2, with a possible D match to TRBD1 (5 bases). CDR3 length: 14 residues. Trimming took 4 bases from V and 7 from J, leaving 17 bases between them. Germline-derived CDR1 and CDR2 are SGHNT and YYREEE (reference sequence). The CDR3 loop is CASSPGGVKSGYTF. The CDR3 DNA reads as TGTGCCAGCAGCCCGGGAGGGGTTAAGAGTGGCTACACCTTC.

The V gene is TRBV28, the J gene TRBJ2-7, with D uncertain. The germline V and J ends were trimmed by 6 bases and 0 bases, with 12 bases remaining between them. The CDR3 runs 14 residues. Germline values: CDR1 MDHEN, CDR2 SYDVKM. The CDR3 sequence: CASRRAQHSYEQYF. CDR3 coding DNA: TGTGCCAGCAGAAGGGCGCAGCACTCCTACGAGCAGTACTTC.

J is TRBJ1-2 and V is TRBV25-1; D is uncertain. Germline V gives CDR1 MGHDK, CDR2 SYGVNS. The V end lost 1 base, the J end lost 8 bases, and 8 bases lay between the germline ends. This CDR3 is built from 12 residues. The CDR3 spells CASSESWVGYTF. For the CDR3, the DNA is TGTGCCAGCAGTGAATCTTGGGTGGGCTACACCTTC.

This clone came up once. The V call is TRBV11-2, the J call TRBJ2-7, with D possibly called TRBD1 or TRBD2 (6 bases each). The V and J ends lost 2 bases and 5 bases respectively, with 25 bases between them. The CDR3 covers 18 residues. Germline CDR1 is SGHAT and CDR2 is FQNNGV. The CDR3 DNA sequence: TGTGCCAGCAGCTTAACCCCCTCGGGGGCCGGATTACACCACGAGCAGTACTTC. Amino acid sequence: CASSLTPSGAGLHHEQYF. Full variable domain (outside the CDR3, taken from reference TRBV11-2 and TRBJ2-7): EAGVAQSPRYKIIEKRQSVAFWCNPISGHATLYWYQQILGQGPKLLIQFQNNGVVDDSQLPKDRFSAERLKGVDSTLKIQPAKLEDSAVYLCASSLTPSGAGLHHEQYFGPGTRLTVT.

This rearrangement joins TRBV7-8 to TRBJ1-3; TRBD1 matches 8 bases. The V and J ends lost 3 bases and 2 bases, in that order; junction bases with no gene match: 6. This CDR3 has 16 amino acids. Germline CDR1 and CDR2: SGHVS and FQNEAQ. The CDR3 nucleotides read TGTGCCAGCAGCTTCGGACAGGGTAAACCTGGAAACACCATATATTTT. Protein sequence: CASSFGQGKPGNTIYF.

This chain joins TRBV27 and TRBJ2-7, with TRBD2 identical over 12 bases. The CDR3 loop spans 15 amino acids. Germline-derived CDR1 and CDR2 are MNHEY and SMNVEV (reference sequence). The V gene end was trimmed by 4 bases and the J gene end by 3 bases; junction bases not matched to a gene: 4. The CDR3 DNA reads TGTGCCAGCAGTTCTAGGACTAGCGGGGTCTACGAGCAGTACTTC. Translation: CASSSRTSGVYEQYF.

V is TRBV29-1 and J is TRBJ2-2; 8 nucleotides agree with TRBD1. Germline assignment: CDR1 SQVTM and CDR2 ANQGSEA. The trim removed 6 bases at V and 6 bases at J, leaving 9 bases unmatched. The CDR3 is 14 residues long. Here the CDR3 reads CSVPGQVKAGELFF. DNA of the CDR3: TGCAGCGTCCCGGGACAGGTCAAGGCCGGGGAGCTGTTTTTT.

The chain has TRBV28 and TRBJ1-1; TRBD1 is a possible D gene (5 bases). The germline V gene has CDR1 MDHEN and CDR2 SYDVKM. The CDR3 is 15 amino acids. Trimming took off 6 bases at V and 1 base at J, with 15 bases between the two ends. The CDR3 region is CASSPSRVGNTEAFF. CDR3 in DNA: TGTGCCAGCAGCCCGAGCAGGGTTGGGAACACTGAAGCTTTCTTT.

The chain carries TRBV2 and TRBJ1-5; D is possibly TRBD1 (5 bases). CDR3 length equals 14 residues. V lost 6 bases, J lost 6 bases, and 15 bases lay in between. Germline loops: CDR1 SNHLY, CDR2 FYNNEI. The CDR3 here is CASSPQGVGQPQHF. CDR3 nucleotides: TGTGCCAGCAGCCCGCAGGGTGTTGGTCAGCCCCAGCATTTT.

The rearrangement links TRBV5-1 to TRBJ2-6; D uncertain. CDR3 length: 14 residues. Looked up from germline, CDR1 is SGHRS and CDR2 is YFSETQ. V lost 0 bases and J 6 bases, leaving 7 bases between the germline ends. CDR3 in amino acids: CASSLAQVANVLTF. The CDR3 DNA is TGCGCCAGCAGCTTGGCCCAGGTGGCCAACGTCCTGACTTTC.

The J gene is TRBJ2-3, the V gene TRBV2, with D possibly being TRBD2 (6 bases). V lost 4 bases and J 0 bases, leaving 17 bases between the germline ends. Looked up from germline, CDR1 is SNHLY and CDR2 is FYNNEI. This CDR3 has 17 amino acids. The DNA of the CDR3 is TGTGCCAGCAGTGCGAGACTAGGGCCCACTAGCACAGATACGCAGTATTTT. It is translated as CASSARLGPTSTDTQYF.

CDR3 sequence: CASSFGGTNTGELFF. In DNA form, the CDR3 reads TGTGCCAGCAGCTTCGGCGGGACGAACACCGGGGAGCTGTTTTTT. This rearrangement joins TRBV5-4 to TRBJ2-2, with D perhaps TRBD2 (6 bases). The CDR3 loop spans 15 amino acids. Trimming removed 2 bases at V and 0 bases at J, with 8 bases between. The germline V gene encodes CDR1 SGHNT and CDR2 YYREEE (reference sequence).

The chain uses TRBV6-5 and TRBJ1-1, with no clear D. In germline, CDR1 is MNHEY, CDR2 SVGAGI. This CDR3 region has 12 residues. V dropped 5 bases and J dropped 10 bases, with 14 bases sitting between them. DNA for the CDR3: TGTGCCAGCAGTCCAAATTCAAGAATAGCTTTCTTT. Protein: CASSPNSRIAFF.

The chain uses TRBV21-1 and TRBJ2-5; TRBD1 is the table's D call and was not checked against the DNA. TRBV21-1 is assigned pseudogene status. The CDR3 is 16 residues long. The CDR3 reads CASSRGTGGAPETQYF. In DNA form, the CDR3 reads TGTGCCAGCAGCAGAGGGACAGGGGGAGCCCCAGAGACCCAGTACTTC.